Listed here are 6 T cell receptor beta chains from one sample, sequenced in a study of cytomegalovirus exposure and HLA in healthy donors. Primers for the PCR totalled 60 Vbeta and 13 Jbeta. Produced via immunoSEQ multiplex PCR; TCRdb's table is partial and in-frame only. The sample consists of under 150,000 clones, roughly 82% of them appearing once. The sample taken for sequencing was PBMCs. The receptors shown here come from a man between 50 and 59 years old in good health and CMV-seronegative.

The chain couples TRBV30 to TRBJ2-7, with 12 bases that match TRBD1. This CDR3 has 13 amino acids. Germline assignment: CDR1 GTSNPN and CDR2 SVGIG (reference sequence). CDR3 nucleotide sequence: TGTGCGTGGGGACAGGGGGCAGAATACGAGCAGTACTTC. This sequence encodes CAWGQGAEYEQYF.

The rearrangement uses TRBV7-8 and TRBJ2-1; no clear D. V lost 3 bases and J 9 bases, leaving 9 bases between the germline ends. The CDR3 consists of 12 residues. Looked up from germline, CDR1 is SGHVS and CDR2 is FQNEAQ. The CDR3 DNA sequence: TGTGCCAGCAGCTTCACTTCTGTTGAGCAGTTCTTC. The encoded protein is CASSFTSVEQFF.

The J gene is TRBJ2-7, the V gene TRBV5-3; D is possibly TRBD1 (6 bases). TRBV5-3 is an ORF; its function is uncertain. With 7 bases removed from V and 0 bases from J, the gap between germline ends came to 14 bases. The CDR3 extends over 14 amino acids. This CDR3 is CARYGWGLSYEQYF. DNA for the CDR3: TGTGCCAGATACGGTTGGGGGCTCTCCTACGAGCAGTACTTC.

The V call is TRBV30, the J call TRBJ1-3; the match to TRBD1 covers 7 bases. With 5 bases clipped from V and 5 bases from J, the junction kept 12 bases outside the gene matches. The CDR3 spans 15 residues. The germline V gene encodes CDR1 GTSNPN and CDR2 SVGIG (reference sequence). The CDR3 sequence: CAWERTGNLRNTIYF. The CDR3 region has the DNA TGTGCCTGGGAGAGGACAGGCAATTTGAGAAACACCATATATTTT. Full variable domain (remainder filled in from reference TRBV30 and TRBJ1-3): SQTIHQWPATLVQPVGSPLSLECTVEGTSNPNLYWYRQAAGRGLQLLFYSVGIGQISSEVPQNLSASRPQDRQFILSSKKLLLSDSGFYLCAWERTGNLRNTIYFGEGSWLTVV.

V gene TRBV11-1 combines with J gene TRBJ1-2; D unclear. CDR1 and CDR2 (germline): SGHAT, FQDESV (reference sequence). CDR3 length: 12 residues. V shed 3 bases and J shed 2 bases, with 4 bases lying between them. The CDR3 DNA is TGTGCCAGCAGCTTTAGCAACTATGGCTACACCTTC. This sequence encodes CASSFSNYGYTF.

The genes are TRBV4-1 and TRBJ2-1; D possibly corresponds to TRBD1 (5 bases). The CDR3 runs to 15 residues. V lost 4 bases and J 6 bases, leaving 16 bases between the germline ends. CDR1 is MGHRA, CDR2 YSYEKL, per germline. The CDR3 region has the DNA TGCGCCAGCAGCCTCAGGGCTGCTCTGGGCAATGAGCAGTTCTTC. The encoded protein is CASSLRAALGNEQFF.